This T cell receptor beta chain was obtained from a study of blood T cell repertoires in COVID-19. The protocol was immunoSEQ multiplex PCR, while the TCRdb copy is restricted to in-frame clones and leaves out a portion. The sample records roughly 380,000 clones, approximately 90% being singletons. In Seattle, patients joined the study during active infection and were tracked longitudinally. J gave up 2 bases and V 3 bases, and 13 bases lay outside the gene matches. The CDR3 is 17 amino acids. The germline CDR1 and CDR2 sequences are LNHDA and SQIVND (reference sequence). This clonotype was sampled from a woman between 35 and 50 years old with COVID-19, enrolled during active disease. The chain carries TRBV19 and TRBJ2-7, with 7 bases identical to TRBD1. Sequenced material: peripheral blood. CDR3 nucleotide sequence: TGTGCCAGTAGTATGGTTGTAAGGACAGGCTCGACCTACGAGCAGTACTTC. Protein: CASSMVVRTGSTYEQYF.